This T cell receptor (beta chain) was captured by sequencing in a study of blood T cell repertoires in COVID-19. Germline V lookup: CDR1 MDHEN, CDR2 SYDVKM. The ends were cut back, 6 bases at V and 1 base at J, with 12 bases in the middle. The length of the CDR3 is 14 residues. The authors' processing: Researchers report that nucleated cell counts were estimated from reference gene primer amplification. Sequenced by immunoSEQ multiplex PCR; TCRdb stores in-frame clones only, minus some. V and J calls and clone size are as listed in that table; D and trimming were resolved from the DNA. The sample includes tens of thousands of clones, roughly 84% of them seen just once.

This receptor was identified in a woman aged 80 or older with active or convalescent COVID-19. The genes are TRBV28 and TRBJ1-2; no clear D gene. The sample was peripheral blood. The CDR3 region is CASSLVGFNYGYTF. In DNA, the CDR3 is TGTGCCAGCAGCCTAGTCGGTTTTAACTATGGCTACACCTTC.